This TCR beta chain derives from a study of T cell changes during pregnancy in multiple sclerosis. Only in-frame clones appear in the TCRdb table, and some are missing; sequencing was by immunoSEQ multiplex PCR. The sample lists about 61,000 clones; 70% to 90% were seen once. This sequence originates from a female donor with multiple sclerosis, enrolled in a pregnancy study. The source was peripheral blood, collected in the first trimester of pregnancy.

The CDR3 protein is CASSFGGNNEQFF. The DNA for the CDR3 is TGTGCCAGCAGCTTCGGCGGGAACAATGAGCAGTTCTTC. This chain uses TRBV7-9 with TRBJ2-1; possibly TRBD2 for D (6 bases). The V end lost 3 bases, the J end lost 5 bases, and 8 bases lay between the germline ends. This CDR3 has 13 residues. Germline V gene data show CDR1 as SEHNR and CDR2 as FQNEAQ (reference sequence).